A single sample is the source of the 29 T cell receptor beta chains below, sequenced in a study of blood T cell repertoires in COVID-19 (dated by TCRdb to about 2020). To prepare the library, the immunoSEQ multiplex PCR assay was applied. Here the immuneACCESS table is served through TCRdb, limited to in-frame sequences with V and J called. Missing clones are a known gap in these copies; in checked studies unresolved V genes cover under half, and the rest lacks a known reason. A total of some 270,000 clones appear in this sample, around 82% of them only once. Jointly, the top ten make up 0.75% to 0.95% of the sample. Sequenced sample: peripheral blood. The source is a human donor with COVID-19, enrolled during active disease. The donor label of this sample is uncertain.

A word on this clone: In the same sample, other DNA sequences code for this CDR3. The chain is built from TRBV18 and TRBJ2-7, with 8 bases lining up with TRBD2. Per germline, CDR1 KGHSH and CDR2 LQKENI. The CDR3 totals 14 residues. The junction had 2 bases not matched to a gene; V was cut back by 2 bases and J by 2 bases. In nucleotides, the CDR3 is TGTGCCAGCTCACCAGGGACTAGTACCTACGAGCAGTACTTC. As protein: CASSPGTSTYEQYF.

This chain connects TRBV9 to TRBJ1-3, with 9 nucleotides matching TRBD1. V lost 2 bases to trimming and J lost 3 bases; unmatched junction nucleotides: 3. The germline V gene encodes CDR1 SGDLS and CDR2 YYNGEE. The CDR3 loop spans 15 amino acids. CDR3: CASSVSGQGGNTIYF. The CDR3 DNA is TGTGCCAGCAGCGTGTCGGGACAGGGTGGAAACACCATATATTTT.

This chain uses TRBV19 with TRBJ2-7; 7 nucleotides align to TRBD2. CDR1 and CDR2 (germline): LNHDA, SQIVND (reference sequence). The trim removed 3 bases at V and 5 bases at J, leaving 7 bases unmatched. CDR3 length: 14 residues. CDR3 nucleotide sequence: TGTGCCAGTAGTATGTCCGGGAGGAGGGACGAGCAGTACTTC. Protein product: CASSMSGRRDEQYF.

This chain links TRBV7-9 with TRBJ1-5, with 8 bases matching TRBD1. CDR1 is SEHNR, CDR2 FQNEAQ, per germline (reference sequence). This CDR3 is built from 14 residues. V lost 1 base and J lost 7; bases outside the gene matches: 3. The CDR3 spells CASSLGGTGQPQHF. In DNA form, the CDR3 reads TGTGCCAGCAGCTTAGGGGGGACAGGACAGCCCCAGCATTTT.

The V gene is TRBV30, the J gene TRBJ1-3, with unresolved D. Germline V gives CDR1 GTSNPN, CDR2 SVGIG (reference sequence). V lost 4 bases, J lost 0 bases, and 13 bases lay in between. The CDR3 has 15 amino acids. CDR3: CAWNERGLSGNTIYF. The CDR3 DNA reads as TGTGCCTGGAATGAAAGAGGGCTCTCTGGAAACACCATATATTTT.

This clone occurred a few times. The chain recombines TRBV30 with TRBJ1-2; 7 bases align to TRBD1. The CDR3 runs 12 residues. Per germline, CDR1 GTSNPN and CDR2 SVGIG (reference sequence). Losses at the gene ends were 2 bases for V and 5 bases for J; bases not matched to a gene: 2. This chain's CDR3 is CAWSLGQYGYTF. CDR3 nucleotides: TGTGCCTGGAGTTTGGGACAGTATGGCTACACCTTC.

V and J are TRBV28 and TRBJ1-2; 10 bases are shared with TRBD1. The length of the CDR3 is 16 residues. Looked up from germline, CDR1 is MDHEN and CDR2 is SYDVKM. J gave up 8 bases and V 2 bases, and 11 bases lay outside the gene matches. The CDR3 spells CASSLALGQGTEGYTF. CDR3 coding DNA: TGTGCCAGCAGTTTAGCCCTGGGACAGGGGACTGAAGGCTACACCTTC.

The chain is built from TRBV6-5 and TRBJ1-1; no firm D call. V was pared by 10 bases and J by 8 bases, with 11 bases between. This CDR3 contains 10 residues. Germline V gene data show CDR1 as MNHEY and CDR2 as SVGAGI. The CDR3 protein is CATGEKEAFF. As DNA, the CDR3 is TGTGCCACTGGAGAAAAGGAAGCTTTCTTT.

This chain links TRBV11-2 with TRBJ1-1; 8 bases map to TRBD1. CDR3 length equals 18 residues. V dropped 3 bases and J dropped 10; count of bases not matched to a gene: 22. CDR1 SGHAT and CDR2 FQNNGV come from the germline V gene. The CDR3 protein is CASSFRAGGEWQATPAFF. The DNA of the CDR3 is TGTGCCAGCAGCTTCCGGGCAGGGGGCGAATGGCAAGCCACTCCAGCTTTCTTT.

J is TRBJ1-1 and V is TRBV9; 8 bases agree with TRBD1. V was pared by 3 bases and J by 4 bases, with 5 bases of the junction left unmatched. The CDR3 has 14 residues. Looked up from germline, CDR1 is SGDLS and CDR2 is YYNGEE. CDR3 in amino acids: CASSAPGQATEAFF. The DNA for the CDR3 is TGTGCCAGCAGCGCACCGGGACAGGCCACTGAAGCTTTCTTT.

The chain uses TRBV7-3 and TRBJ1-1; unclear D gene. Germline CDR1 and CDR2: SGHTA and FQGTGA. The CDR3 is 14 residues long. Trimming left V 2 bases short and J 2 bases short, with 9 bases between. The CDR3 region is CASSLSPTNTEAFF. CDR3 bases: TGTGCCAGCAGCTTATCTCCTACCAACACTGAAGCTTTCTTT.

The chain employs TRBV30 and TRBJ1-2; TRBD1 is a possible D gene (5 bases). The germline V and J ends were trimmed by 5 bases and 4 bases, with 14 bases remaining between them. CDR3 size: 13 residues. Germline V lookup: CDR1 GTSNPN, CDR2 SVGIG (reference sequence). The CDR3 sequence is CAWARGVSYGYTF. The CDR3 nucleotides are TGTGCCTGGGCTCGGGGGGTCAGCTATGGCTACACCTTC.

The chain couples TRBV5-5 to TRBJ1-4; D unresolved. The V end was cut by 0 bases, the J end by 8 bases, with 14 bases between. In germline, CDR1 is SGHKS, CDR2 YYEKEE (reference sequence). The CDR3 sequence is 15 residues long. The CDR3 here is CASSLVADLVEKLFF. The CDR3 nucleotides are TGTGCCAGCAGCTTGGTGGCCGATCTCGTGGAAAAACTGTTTTTT. The whole variable domain, remainder taken from reference TRBV5-5 and TRBJ1-4, is DAGVTQSPTHLIKTRGQQVTLRCSPISGHKSVSWYQQVLGQGPQFIFQYYEKEERGRGNFPDRFSARQFPNYSSELNVNALLLGDSALYLCASSLVADLVEKLFFGSGTQLSVL.

J is TRBJ2-7 and V is TRBV2, with TRBD1 matching 8 bases. Per the germline V gene, CDR1 is SNHLY and CDR2 is FYNNEI. This CDR3 comprises 14 residues. V shed 4 bases and J 6 bases; nucleotides not matched to a gene: 8. The chain's CDR3 is CASSGQGPYSEQYF. CDR3 DNA sequence: TGTGCCAGCAGTGGACAGGGGCCGTACTCCGAGCAGTACTTC.

V gene TRBV28 combines with J gene TRBJ1-2, with TRBD1 as a possible D gene (6 bases). Germline-derived CDR1 and CDR2 are MDHEN and SYDVKM. The CDR3 loop spans 14 amino acids. V lost 3 bases, J lost 4 bases, and 12 bases lay in between. The CDR3 DNA reads TGTGCCAGCAGTTTTGCTACAGGGTCCTATGGCTACACCTTC. It specifies CASSFATGSYGYTF.

The chain uses TRBV15 and TRBJ2-2; TRBD1 matches at 9 bases. The germline gives CDR1 LNHNV, CDR2 YYDKDF (reference sequence). Trimming took 5 bases from V and 2 from J; bases not matched to a gene: 6. The CDR3 covers 16 residues. The DNA of the CDR3 is TGTGCCACCAGCTCCAGGGACAGGGTTAACACCGGGGAGCTGTTTTTT. It specifies CATSSRDRVNTGELFF.

The rearrangement links TRBV5-1 to TRBJ1-3; possibly TRBD1 for D (5 bases). V lost 5 bases, J lost 0 bases, and 12 bases lay in between. This CDR3 is built from 15 residues. Germline lookup yields CDR1 SGHRS and CDR2 YFSETQ. DNA for the CDR3: TGCGCCAGCAGGCGGGGCCAGAGCTCTGGAAACACCATATATTTT. This encodes CASRRGQSSGNTIYF.

J is TRBJ1-4 and V is TRBV19, with 7 bases identical to TRBD1. The CDR3 has 15 amino acids. Germline trimming cut 7 bases from V and 6 bases from J; bases unmatched to any gene: 11. Germline V gene sequence: CDR1 LNHDA, CDR2 SQIVND (reference sequence). The CDR3 reads CASNTPHRGYEKLFF. The CDR3 DNA reads TGTGCCAGTAACACCCCCCACAGGGGTTATGAAAAACTGTTTTTT.

This chain links TRBV7-2 with TRBJ2-1; the D gene is possibly TRBD1 (7 bases). The V gene lost 1 base and the J gene lost 0 bases, with 16 bases spanning the gap. The V gene's germline CDR1 is SGHTA and CDR2 FQGNSA. The CDR3 has 18 amino acids. The DNA for the CDR3 is TGTGCCAGCAGCTTAGGACAGGGTGGCGGGGCCTCCTACAATGAGCAGTTCTTC. Protein sequence: CASSLGQGGGASYNEQFF.

The chain has TRBV2 and TRBJ1-2; possibly TRBD1 for D (6 bases). This CDR3 has 13 residues. V dropped 6 bases and J dropped 2 bases, with 10 bases sitting between them. The germline V gene has CDR1 SNHLY and CDR2 FYNNEI. The CDR3 nucleotides are TGTGCCAGCAGCCCGACAGGAAACTATGGCTACACCTTC. It yields the protein CASSPTGNYGYTF.

This chain uses TRBV7-8 with TRBJ2-3, with 11 bases that match TRBD2. J was trimmed by 3 bases and V by 4 bases; bases with no gene match: 6. Germline CDR1 reads SGHVS; CDR2 reads FQNEAQ. CDR3 length equals 16 residues. The CDR3 region has the DNA TGTGCCAGCAGCTCACTAGCGGGAGTAGGTACAGATACGCAGTATTTT. This translates into CASSSLAGVGTDTQYF.

The chain links TRBV6-2 or TRBV6-3 to TRBJ1-1; D is possibly TRBD1 (6 bases). The CDR3 is 19 amino acids. CDR1 and CDR2 from the germline V gene are MNHEY and SVGEGT. Between the trimmed V and J ends, which lost 2 bases and 0 bases, there was a span of 22 bases. The CDR3 sequence: CASSYERNRGQRMNTEAFF. In DNA form, the CDR3 reads TGTGCCAGCAGTTACGAACGGAACCGAGGACAGCGAATGAACACTGAAGCTTTCTTT.

The rearrangement uses TRBV18 and TRBJ2-7, with a possible D match to TRBD2 (6 bases). CDR1 KGHSH and CDR2 LQKENI come from the germline V gene. Between the trimmed V and J ends, which lost 3 bases and 0 bases, there was a span of 18 bases. This CDR3 region has 17 residues. The CDR3 is CASSPNAGSGSSYEQYF. The DNA of the CDR3 is TGTGCCAGCTCACCCAATGCGGGTAGCGGCAGCTCCTACGAGCAGTACTTC. Drawing the rest from reference TRBV18 and TRBJ2-7, the complete variable domain is NAGVMQNPRHLVRRRGQEARLRCSPMKGHSHVYWYRQLPEEGLKFMVYLQKENIIDESGMPKERFSAEFPKEGPSILRIQQVVRGDSAAYFCASSPNAGSGSSYEQYFGPGTRLTVT.

This clone was recorded once. V usage is TRBV19 and J usage is TRBJ2-6; a weak D match, TRBD1 (6 bases). The CDR3 sequence is 15 residues long. V lost 6 bases to trimming and J lost 2 bases, with 11 bases between them. In germline, CDR1 is LNHDA, CDR2 SQIVND (reference sequence). CDR3: CASRPQGPGANVLTF. The DNA for the CDR3 is TGTGCCAGTAGACCACAGGGTCCTGGGGCCAACGTCCTGACTTTC. The complete variable domain, with remaining parts taken from reference TRBV19 and TRBJ2-6, reads DGGITQSPKYLFRKEGQNVTLSCEQNLNHDAMYWYRQDPGQGLRLIYYSQIVNDFQKGDIAEGYSVSREKKESFPLTVTSAQKNPTAFYLCASRPQGPGANVLTFGAGSRLTVL.

There are a few counts of this clone. The rearrangement joins TRBV7-2 to TRBJ1-2; 7 bases match TRBD1. After removal of 5 bases from V and 4 bases from J, the junction contained 7 bases not matched to a gene. Germline CDR1 and CDR2: SGHTA and FQGNSA. CDR3 size: 14 residues. CDR3 coding DNA: TGTGCCAGCAGCGGAGACAGGGCGCTCTATGGCTACACCTTC. It encodes CASSGDRALYGYTF.

This chain links TRBV28 with TRBJ2-2; TRBD1 agrees at 11 bases. The J segment lost 7 bases and the V segment lost 5 bases, leaving 9 bases of the junction unmatched. This CDR3 is 16 amino acids long. Germline lookup yields CDR1 MDHEN and CDR2 SYDVKM. CDR3 sequence (DNA): TGTGCCAGCAGTCACGGGACAGGGGGGAGGAACGGGGAGCTGTTTTTT. This translates into CASSHGTGGRNGELFF.

The chain combines TRBV28 with TRBJ1-2; 12 bases fit TRBD1. The CDR3 covers 15 residues. The germline CDR1 and CDR2 sequences are MDHEN and SYDVKM. The trim removed 5 bases at V and 6 bases at J, leaving 7 bases unmatched. The CDR3 DNA is TGTGCCAGCAGTCCGGGACAGGGGGCGTTAGATGGCTACACCTTC. This codes for CASSPGQGALDGYTF.

The CDR3 loop reads CASSGTSGSAQYF. The CDR3 bases are TGCGCCAGCAGTGGGACTAGCGGGAGCGCCCAGTACTTC. The chain recombines TRBV10-2 with TRBJ2-5; 13 bases agree with TRBD2. This CDR3 region has 13 residues. Trimming removed 4 bases from V and 9 bases from J; junction bases left unmatched: 2. The germline V gene has CDR1 WSHSY and CDR2 SAAADI.

The CDR3 loop is CASSPRQIYHYTF. DNA for the CDR3: TGTGCCAGCAGCCCGAGACAGATCTACCACTACACCTTC. V usage is TRBV3-1 (or the pseudogene TRBV3-2) and J usage is TRBJ1-2; tentatively, D is TRBD1 (5 bases). The CDR3 has 13 amino acids. The V end was cut by 4 bases, the J end by 10 bases, with 16 bases between. Germline assignment: CDR1 LGHDT and CDR2 YNNKEL (reference sequence).